One sample yielded the 5 T cell receptor beta chains listed below, sequenced in a study of blood T cell repertoires in COVID-19 (dated by TCRdb to 2018 to 2021). Library prep was done by the immunoSEQ multiplex PCR assay. In TCRdb, the immuneACCESS table is reduced to in-frame sequences with V and J assigned. These tables do not hold every clone; where another copy was compared, an unresolved V gene accounts for under half, and the others remain unexplained. Across this sample there are about 200,000 clones, with 85% seen only once. Of the sample, 18% falls within the top ten clones. The sequencing input was PBMCs or T cells enriched from blood (not recorded which). The receptors shown here come from a man aged 40-50 years who had recovered from COVID-19.

CDR3 sequence reads: CASSHALGLAGKGTYNEQFF. Here the CDR3 DNA reads TGTGCCAGCAGCCACGCTCTAGGACTAGCGGGAAAGGGGACCTACAATGAGCAGTTCTTC. The chain recombines TRBV3-1 (or the pseudogene TRBV3-2) with TRBJ2-1; the match to TRBD2 covers 12 bases. Germline V gene lookup returns CDR1 LGHDT and CDR2 YNNKEL (reference sequence). This CDR3 has 20 residues. The V segment lost 3 bases and the J segment 2 bases; nucleotides outside the gene matches: 14.

The V call is TRBV12-3 or TRBV12-4, the J call TRBJ2-1; a weak D match, TRBD2 (5 bases). There are 13 residues in the CDR3. V was clipped by 3 bases and J by 9 bases, with 12 bases between them. CDR3: CASSFKGTSEQFF. As DNA, the CDR3 is TGTGCCAGCAGTTTTAAGGGAACTAGTGAGCAGTTCTTC.

The chain uses TRBV27 and TRBJ1-1; 12 nucleotides align to TRBD1. This CDR3 is built from 16 residues. V was pared by 2 bases and J by 10 bases, with 11 bases of the junction left unmatched. Germline V lookup: CDR1 MNHEY, CDR2 SMNVEV (reference sequence). The CDR3 region is CASSLTPSGQGARAFF. Written as DNA, the CDR3 is TGTGCCAGCAGTTTAACCCCATCGGGACAGGGGGCGCGAGCTTTCTTT.

V usage is TRBV5-1 and J usage is TRBJ2-5; TRBD1 aligns across 10 bases. The CDR3 has 14 residues. J lost 4 bases, V lost 0 bases, and 0 bases had no gene match. Germline-derived CDR1 and CDR2 are SGHRS and YFSETQ. The CDR3 protein is CASSLGQGAETQYF. The CDR3 nucleotides read TGCGCCAGCAGCTTGGGACAGGGGGCAGAGACCCAGTACTTC.

The gene calls are TRBV11-2 and TRBJ2-3, with a tentative D call TRBD2 (5 bases). V dropped 5 bases and J dropped 2 bases, with 11 bases sitting between them. This CDR3 has 14 amino acids. Germline V gives CDR1 SGHAT, CDR2 FQNNGV. The CDR3 DNA sequence: TGTGCCAGCAGCACTAGGAACCCCACAGATACGCAGTATTTT. Protein: CASSTRNPTDTQYF.